One and the same sample provided the 26 T cell receptor beta chains below, sequenced in a study of T cell changes during pregnancy in multiple sclerosis. Data came from immunoSEQ multiplex PCR; TCRdb stores just in-frame clones and leaves some out. The table has some 99,000 clones, around 92% seen once; the top ten hold more than 2%. Sequencing was performed on peripheral blood, taken after pregnancy. Source of these receptors: a female donor in good health, enrolled as a control in a pregnancy study.

This chain uses TRBV30 with TRBJ2-5, with 7 nucleotides matching TRBD1. Per the germline V gene, CDR1 is GTSNPN and CDR2 is SVGIG (reference sequence). J was trimmed by 4 bases and V by 1 base; bases with no gene match: 3. CDR3 size: 13 residues. The CDR3 loop is CAWSGSGGETQYF. For the CDR3, the DNA is TGTGCCTGGAGTGGGTCAGGGGGAGAGACCCAGTACTTC.

The V gene is TRBV6-6, the J gene TRBJ1-2, with 7 bases that match TRBD1. This CDR3 comprises 16 residues. CDR1 MNHNY and CDR2 SVGAGI come from the germline V gene (reference sequence). The junction had 12 bases not matched to a gene; V was cut back by 2 bases and J by 6 bases. Written as DNA, the CDR3 is TGTGCCAGCAGTTACCCTTCGACAGGGTGGGTCGATGGCTACACCTTC. Its translation: CASSYPSTGWVDGYTF.

The chain employs TRBV13 and TRBJ2-1; the D is unclear. Germline lookup yields CDR1 PRHDT and CDR2 FYEKMQ (reference sequence). Trimming took 3 bases from V and 5 from J, leaving 20 bases between them. The CDR3 sequence is 17 residues long. In nucleotides, the CDR3 is TGTGCCAGCAGCTTGTTGGCCGAGGATGCGGTTGACAATGAGCAGTTCTTC. This encodes CASSLLAEDAVDNEQFF. The complete variable domain, with remaining parts taken from reference TRBV13 and TRBJ2-1, reads AAGVIQSPRHLIKEKRETATLKCYPIPRHDTVYWYQQGPGQDPQFLISFYEKMQSDKGSIPDRFSAQQFSDYHSELNMSSLELGDSALYFCASSLLAEDAVDNEQFFGPGTRLTVL.

This chain uses TRBV30 with TRBJ1-1; a possible D gene is TRBD1 (6 bases). CDR3 length: 13 amino acids. Germline CDR1 GTSNPN, CDR2 SVGIG (reference sequence). V was clipped by 5 bases and J by 4 bases, with 14 bases between them. CDR3 residues: CAWQYRASTEAFF. The CDR3 DNA follows: TGTGCCTGGCAATACAGGGCTAGCACTGAAGCTTTCTTT.

V and J are TRBV9 and TRBJ1-1; TRBD1 agrees at 10 bases. J gave up 7 bases and V 2 bases, and 8 bases lay outside the gene matches. Germline values: CDR1 SGDLS, CDR2 YYNGEE. The CDR3 loop spans 15 amino acids. The CDR3 DNA follows: TGTGCCAGCAGCGTCCGGGACAGGGGTTTTGATGAAGCTTTCTTT. The encoded protein is CASSVRDRGFDEAFF.

The chain couples TRBV2 to TRBJ2-3; D may be TRBD2 (6 bases). V lost 3 bases to trimming and J lost 2 bases, with 12 bases between them. The CDR3 is 15 residues long. Germline V gives CDR1 SNHLY, CDR2 FYNNEI. This CDR3 is CASSEGGPITDTQYF. The CDR3 DNA reads as TGTGCCAGCAGTGAGGGGGGACCTATCACAGATACGCAGTATTTT.

The CDR3 region is CASSWGLVQNSPLHF. The DNA for the CDR3 is TGTGCCAGCAGCTGGGGACTTGTGCAGAATTCACCCCTCCACTTT. This chain links TRBV6-5 with TRBJ1-6; TRBD1 might be the D (5 bases). CDR3 length: 15 amino acids. CDR1 is MNHEY, CDR2 SVGAGI, per germline. Trimming stripped 6 bases from V and 7 bases from J, with 16 bases between.

The chain uses TRBV30 and TRBJ1-2; 11 positions agree with TRBD1. The CDR3 covers 14 residues. The junction had 5 bases not matched to a gene; V was cut back by 2 bases and J by 6 bases. Germline loops: CDR1 GTSNPN, CDR2 SVGIG (reference sequence). CDR3 DNA: TGTGCCTGGAGTCCTGGACAGGGGGCAGATGGCTACACCTTC. This translates into CAWSPGQGADGYTF.

The chain uses TRBV4-1 and TRBJ1-1, with D possibly TRBD1 on 5 matching bases. This CDR3 is 15 amino acids long. The germline V gene has CDR1 MGHRA and CDR2 YSYEKL. V was clipped by 1 base and J by 10 bases, with 19 bases between them. The CDR3 is CASSQVGRRGRGAFF. CDR3 sequence (DNA): TGCGCCAGCAGCCAAGTCGGAAGGAGGGGAAGGGGAGCTTTCTTT.

The genes are TRBV4-1 and TRBJ2-3; 15 bases fit TRBD2. After removal of 5 bases from V and 7 bases from J, the junction contained 4 bases not matched to a gene. The CDR3 has 15 amino acids. Germline CDR1 reads MGHRA; CDR2 reads YSYEKL. The CDR3: CASSKGTSGGNTQYF. DNA for the CDR3: TGCGCCAGCAGCAAAGGGACTAGCGGGGGGAATACGCAGTATTTT.

Only one count was recorded for this clone. The genes are TRBV5-1 and TRBJ2-5; 7 nucleotides match TRBD2. The CDR3 extends over 16 amino acids. CDR1 is SGHRS and CDR2 is YFSETQ in the germline V gene. With 0 bases clipped from V and 5 bases from J, the junction kept 10 bases outside the gene matches. The CDR3 DNA is TGCGCCAGCAGCTTGGAAGGCGGGAGAGTAGGGGAGACCCAGTACTTC. Translated, it gives CASSLEGGRVGETQYF.

V is TRBV11-1 and J is TRBJ2-5; 7 bases fit TRBD2. With V trimmed by 5 bases and J by 2 bases, 2 bases remained unmatched. CDR3 length: 13 amino acids. Germline CDR1 SGHAT, CDR2 FQDESV (reference sequence). The CDR3 DNA reads as TGTGCCAGCAGCCCGGGACTACAAGAGACCCAGTACTTC. Translating it yields CASSPGLQETQYF.

The chain joins TRBV7-9 to TRBJ2-7, with D tentatively TRBD2 (5 bases). The CDR3 is made up of 13 amino acids. CDR1 and CDR2 from the germline V gene are SEHNR and FQNEAQ (reference sequence). V was clipped by 3 bases and J by 2 bases, with 8 bases between them. The CDR3 here is CASSFDGAYEQYF. As DNA, the CDR3 is TGTGCCAGCAGCTTCGACGGGGCCTACGAGCAGTACTTC. The full variable domain, with the rest looked up from reference TRBV7-9 and TRBJ2-7, is DTGVSQNPRHKITKRGQNVTFRCDPISEHNRLYWYRQTLGQGPEFLTYFQNEAQLEKSRLLSDRFSAERPKGSFSTLEIQRTEQGDSAMYLCASSFDGAYEQYFGPGTRLTVT.

This clone was seen more than once but under ten times. The chain couples TRBV5-1 to TRBJ1-2; no firm D call. Germline loops: CDR1 SGHRS, CDR2 YFSETQ. The CDR3 is 14 residues long. Trimming removed 0 bases from V and 3 bases from J, with 9 bases in between. The CDR3 here is CASSLGSYDYGYTF. The CDR3 region has the DNA TGCGCCAGCAGCTTGGGATCCTATGACTATGGCTACACCTTC.

The table lists this clone with a count of one. The V and J genes are TRBV11-3 and TRBJ2-2; 7 nucleotides agree with TRBD1. V lost 5 bases to trimming and J lost 5 bases; unmatched junction nucleotides: 8. Per the germline V gene, CDR1 is SGHNT and CDR2 is YENEEA. This CDR3 has 15 residues. CDR3 nucleotides: TGTGCCAGCAGCCCAGGGGGAGTCACGACCGGGGAGCTGTTTTTT. It is translated as CASSPGGVTTGELFF.

The gene calls are TRBV21-1 and TRBJ2-7; the table calls TRBD1, which could not be checked here. TRBV21-1 is deemed a pseudogene. CDR3 size: 13 residues. This chain's CDR3 is CASIQDREPEQYF. CDR3 DNA sequence: TGTGCCAGCATCCAGGACAGGGAGCCCGAGCAGTACTTC.

The chain carries TRBV4-1 and TRBJ2-3, with TRBD2 matching over 7 bases. Germline V lookup: CDR1 MGHRA, CDR2 YSYEKL. This CDR3 has 18 amino acids. Losses at the gene ends were 0 bases for V and 2 bases for J; bases not matched to a gene: 11. CDR3 sequence (DNA): TGCGCCAGCAGCCAAGATCTTTGGCGGGAGAGGCTCACAGATACGCAGTATTTT. Translating gives CASSQDLWRERLTDTQYF.

The chain has TRBV19 and TRBJ2-7; TRBD2 is a possible D gene (6 bases). The CDR3 has 15 amino acids. V dropped 4 bases and J dropped 1 base, with 14 bases sitting between them. Germline assignment: CDR1 LNHDA and CDR2 SQIVND (reference sequence). The DNA for the CDR3 is TGTGCCAGTAGTAAGGTGGAGGGCCTATCCTACGAGCAGTACTTC. Residues: CASSKVEGLSYEQYF. The whole variable domain, filled in from reference TRBV19 and TRBJ2-7, reads DGGITQSPKYLFRKEGQNVTLSCEQNLNHDAMYWYRQDPGQGLRLIYYSQIVNDFQKGDIAEGYSVSREKKESFPLTVTSAQKNPTAFYLCASSKVEGLSYEQYFGPGTRLTVT.

The J gene is TRBJ2-3, the V gene TRBV5-4; D is unresolved. Trimming took 3 bases from V and 0 from J, leaving 11 bases between them. The length of the CDR3 is 15 residues. From germline, CDR1 is SGHNT and CDR2 YYREEE (reference sequence). The CDR3 region is CASSSPAISTDTQYF. The DNA for the CDR3 is TGTGCCAGCAGCTCCCCAGCGATAAGCACAGATACGCAGTATTTT.

The chain employs TRBV18 and TRBJ1-1; 10 positions match TRBD1. This CDR3 spans 14 amino acids. CDR1 is KGHSH, CDR2 LQKENI, per germline. V dropped 5 bases and J dropped 2; count of bases not matched to a gene: 2. In DNA, the CDR3 is TGTGCCAGCTCATCGACAGGGGGCAACACTGAAGCTTTCTTT. Translating gives CASSSTGGNTEAFF.

The chain joins TRBV2 to TRBJ1-5, with 10 bases lining up with TRBD1. Germline CDR1 and CDR2: SNHLY and FYNNEI. This CDR3 is built from 18 residues. V trimming: 4 bases; J trimming: 0 bases; junction bases outside the gene matches: 9. The CDR3 region has the DNA TGTGCCAGCAGTGTAATGCCGGGACAGGGGTATAGCAATCAGCCCCAGCATTTT. Translating gives CASSVMPGQGYSNQPQHF. The whole variable domain, remainder taken from reference TRBV2 and TRBJ1-5, is EPEVTQTPSHQVTQMGQEVILRCVPISNHLYFYWYRQILGQKVEFLVSFYNNEISEKSEIFDDQFSVERPDGSNFTLKIRSTKLEDSAMYFCASSVMPGQGYSNQPQHFGDGTRLSIL.

The genes are TRBV29-1 and TRBJ2-7, with D possibly TRBD1 on 6 matching bases. Germline V gene data show CDR1 as SQVTM and CDR2 as ANQGSEA. Trimming stripped 1 base from V and 4 bases from J, with 11 bases between. The CDR3 is 13 amino acids. The CDR3 coding sequence is TGCAGCGTTGAAGGGACAGATACTTACGAGCAGTACTTC. It is translated as CSVEGTDTYEQYF.

The chain couples TRBV13 to TRBJ1-2, with 8 bases fitting TRBD1. The germline CDR1 and CDR2 sequences are PRHDT and FYEKMQ (reference sequence). The V gene end was trimmed by 0 bases and the J gene end by 9 bases; junction bases not matched to a gene: 6. The CDR3 is 14 amino acids. The CDR3 is CASSLGRTGYRYTF. CDR3 nucleotide sequence: TGTGCCAGCAGCTTAGGCCGGACAGGGTATCGCTACACCTTC.

This chain connects TRBV5-8 to TRBJ1-5; 7 nucleotides match TRBD1. This CDR3 comprises 14 residues. Germline trimming cut 0 bases from V and 4 bases from J; bases unmatched to any gene: 1. The germline V gene encodes CDR1 SGHTS and CDR2 YDEGEE. CDR3 residues: CASSLEQGNQPQHF. DNA of the CDR3: TGTGCCAGCAGCTTGGAACAGGGGAATCAGCCCCAGCATTTT.

The rearrangement links TRBV2 to TRBJ2-5; D gene ambiguous. The germline V gene has CDR1 SNHLY and CDR2 FYNNEI. V was trimmed by 10 bases and J by 3 bases, leaving 6 bases between them. The CDR3 sequence is 10 residues long. The CDR3 DNA is TGTGCCACCGTTAAAGAGACCCAGTACTTC. As protein: CATVKETQYF.

This chain links TRBV19 with TRBJ2-7; TRBD1 matches at 7 bases. Per the germline V gene, CDR1 is LNHDA and CDR2 is SQIVND (reference sequence). The trim removed 1 base at V and 5 bases at J, leaving 8 bases unmatched. There are 15 residues in the CDR3. The CDR3 is CASSIVGGVHDEQYF. Written as DNA, the CDR3 is TGTGCCAGTAGTATAGTAGGGGGCGTTCACGACGAGCAGTACTTC. Supplemented by reference TRBV19 and TRBJ2-7, the full variable domain reads DGGITQSPKYLFRKEGQNVTLSCEQNLNHDAMYWYRQDPGQGLRLIYYSQIVNDFQKGDIAEGYSVSREKKESFPLTVTSAQKNPTAFYLCASSIVGGVHDEQYFGPGTRLTVT.